These T cell receptor beta chains were read from a single sample in a study of PD-1 blockade in classical Hodgkin lymphoma. The protocol was immunoSEQ multiplex PCR, while the TCRdb copy is restricted to in-frame clones and leaves out a portion. Counted here are fewer than 20,000 clones, about 92% occurring once; the ten biggest clones make up approximately 0.51%. Specimen: CD4+ T cells from blood. These receptors were taken from a human donor with classical Hodgkin lymphoma. The conserved cysteine and the conserved F or W are not part of the CDR3 here. A clone size is listed for some rows: how often the clone was seen (once, few, many), or a class if it is expanded.

cdr3_aa | v_call | clone_size
ASSFRGAVDGEKLF | TRBV11-2 | .
ASSSGTLTGGEKLF | TRBV7-2 | .
ASTSTTSNTGELF | TRBV5-1 | .
ASSIDGQGGQPQH | TRBV19 | .
ASSEERVRTQPQH | TRBV6-1 | .
ASSKGTNIQY | TRBV19 | .
ASSLQGPLGNEQF | TRBV6-1 | .
ASSSLGWGNTEAF | TRBV5-1 | .
ASSLGRGLGYT | TRBV28 | .
ASSLALSGGTYNEQF | TRBV7-9 | .
ASSSWTGVNTEAF | TRBV6-5 | .
ASSSKPQH | TRBV9 | few
SARVGETQY | TRBV20-1 | .
ASSPNPTGVYEQY | TRBV5-4 | .
ASSSGRETQY | TRBV19 | .
ASTWALRAEAF | TRBV2 | .
ASAPGTQRGGYT | TRBV10-1 | .
ASSVVDRGESPLH | TRBV9 | .
ASRRKRELADTQY | TRBV5-4 | .
ASSPTPFSGNTIY | TRBV7-9 | .
ASSPLSGNTGELF | TRBV18 | .
ASSLETGWGLYNEQF | TRBV7-9 | .
ASSQGGPGEKLF | TRBV4-1 | .
ADSGRRLETQY | TRBV5-3 | .
ASSEVGRELYNEQF | TRBV25-1 | once
ASSPVRSYYEQY | TRBV21-1 | .
AISDGPGQETQY | TRBV10-3 | .